This TCR beta chain stems from a study of blood T cells in healthy people across ages (dated by TCRdb to about 2015). Concerning the study at large: In model experiments, template switching captured about one uniquely barcoded TCR beta cDNA molecule for every two T cells. To avoid experimental bias, donors of different ages were spread randomly across the sequencing lanes. Four age groups were formed from the donors: young (average roughly 15 years), middle-aged (approximately 39), aged (about 62) and long-lived (less than 85). The study measured age-related changes in TCR beta repertoire diversity using deep sequencing normalized with unique cDNA molecular identifiers. For two donors (one aged 18 to 30 and one aged 80 or older), the study analyzed two additional independent replicas of 1 million unique cDNA reads from the same blood draw. Beyond this particular receptor, the publication reports: Donor CMV infection status was unknown, potentially confounding age-related changes in expanded clonotypes. Because profiling used bulk unsorted PBMCs, naive and antigen-experienced compartments could not be compared conclusively. The long-lived group showed more naive CD4+ T cells, fewer expanded clones and increased TCR diversity than the aged group, suggesting age selection. Estimates of total diversity from one million sequenced T cells were regarded as lower bounds and underestimates. As age increased, observed TCR beta diversity per million T cells dropped in a roughly linear way, and a significant reduction was already evident by age roughly 40. A strong correlation was found between observed TCR beta diversity and the percentage of naive T cells measured by flow cytometry.

Its CDR3 holds 14 amino acids, cysteine through phenylalanine. Solely the CDR3 DNA is kept, with 42 bases framed from the first base. Trimming removed 0 bases from V and 11 bases from J, leaving 16 bases between the germline ends. The CDR1 and CDR2 encoded by the germline V gene (reference sequence) are LGHDT and YNNKEL. Library preparation employed 5' RACE. Sequenced using an Illumina HiSeq 2500. The second PCR ran for roughly 7 to 11 cycles and used a J-beta primer mix along with a sample-barcoded 5' primer. A template-switch 5' adaptor carrying 12 random nucleotides introduced a unique molecular identifier onto each TCR beta cDNA molecule. At least 3 million CDR3-containing paired-end reads were obtained from each sample. The Mint cDNA synthesis kit, primed by a TRBC-specific oligonucleotide, was used to synthesize first-strand cDNA from all RNA. After uracil-DNA glycosylase treatment, a first 18-cycle PCR used universal primers M1SS and BC2_uni_R on all cDNA. On the authors' methods: For normalization, 1 million high-quality reads were randomly selected from each sample, with every read carrying a distinct molecular identifier. Instead of being binned into consensus sequences, reads with shared molecular identifiers were discarded. MiTCR, set to a Q25 quality threshold and the strictest error-elimination algorithm, was used for CDR3 identification, clonotype clustering and error correction. A nonparametric unseen species model using Euler transformation provided a lower-bound estimate of total TCR beta diversity. TCRdb itself trimmed the public reads at Q25 with fastp, ran MiXCR and retained productive beta chains. Rows merge per CDR3 protein into single entries with the most common DNA and genes. The V and J calls and clone size come from TCRdb's table, not from the authors' own analysis. Here the sample has around 1,500,000 distinct CDR3 sequences; about 30% occur a single time. About 7.7% of the sample is held by the ten biggest clonotypes.

Systemically healthy Caucasian individuals from Russia, some 40 in total and aged about 6 to 95 years, were included as donors. Each donor gave 8 to 10 milliliters of peripheral blood, collected into EDTA-treated Vacutainer tubes. Ficoll-Paque density-gradient centrifugation was used to isolate PBMCs, with at least 6 million obtained per sample. Total RNA was extracted from PBMCs with Trizol reagent, with at least 5.5 micrograms obtained per sample. For every donor, flow cytometry on a PBMC aliquot measured the percentage of naive CD45RAhigh/CD27high T cells. As for this clonotype: The antigen this receptor binds is unknown. The sample holds no much larger clone one base away, and base qualities are not on file.

This clonotype originated in a woman aged 25 to 39 in good health. The chain couples TRBV3-1 to TRBJ1-1, with the D gene not confidently named. The sequencing sample was made of blood. The bases read TGTGCCAGCAGCCAAGATATGATTCAAGGGTTTGCTTTCTTT. Its translation is CASSQDMIQGFAFF.